Listed here is a single TCR beta chain. PCR involved 60 Vbeta and 13 Jbeta primers. Original handling: Per a later analysis, the number of unique TCR beta chains was some 82 million, of which about 11 million were shared. Clones were sequenced by immunoSEQ multiplex PCR, and TCRdb holds only the in-frame ones, with some missing. The V and J calls and clone size are taken from that table; D and trimming were inferred from the DNA. This table holds some 130,000 clones, around 86% found once. This sample was taken from a study of cytomegalovirus exposure and HLA in healthy donors. Study context: An analysis done earlier identified approximately 120 million unique TCR beta sequences from 150 million to 200 million T cells. In an early release, HLA-typed donors contributed approximately 80 million unique TCR sequences.

The germline V and J ends were trimmed by 3 bases and 0 bases, with 9 bases remaining between them. CDR3 length: 15 residues. Germline lookup yields CDR1 LNHDA and CDR2 SQIVND (reference sequence). This TCR came from a woman in her 50s in good health and CMV-seropositive. The chain uses TRBV19 and TRBJ2-1; D might be TRBD2 (6 bases). Sequenced: PBMCs. The CDR3 is CASSMEGGSYNEQFF. The CDR3 DNA follows: TGTGCCAGTAGTATGGAGGGAGGCTCCTACAATGAGCAGTTCTTC.